Listed below are T cell receptor beta chains from one sample, sequenced in a study of cytomegalovirus exposure and HLA in healthy donors. The assay was immunoSEQ multiplex PCR, and TCRdb's table has in-frame clones only and misses some. The sample table includes 55,000 or so clones. The source material was PBMCs. Receptors were obtained from a woman in her twenties or thirties in good health and CMV-seropositive. CDR3s include the opening cysteine and the closing phenylalanine or tryptophan. The order of the fields is D gene, V gene, J gene, CDR3 protein, CDR3 DNA. D genes are given only for firm matches.

D gene: NA; V gene: TRBV6-5; J gene: TRBJ1-1; CDR3 protein: CASTKPGQNTEAFF; CDR3 DNA: TGTGCCAGCACAAAACCAGGGCAGAACACTGAAGCTTTCTTT
D gene: NA; V gene: TRBV28; J gene: TRBJ1-6; CDR3 protein: CASSLWQGTSPLHF; CDR3 DNA: TGTGCCAGCAGTTTATGGCAGGGGACCTCACCCCTCCACTTT
D gene: NA; V gene: TRBV4-1; J gene: TRBJ2-7; CDR3 protein: CASSHYYDPEGNEQYF; CDR3 DNA: TGCGCCAGCAGCCACTACTACGATCCGGAGGGGAACGAGCAGTACTTC
D gene: NA; V gene: TRBV30; J gene: TRBJ1-1; CDR3 protein: CAWRGETSNTEDFF; CDR3 DNA: TGTGCCTGGAGGGGAGAAACCTCGAACACTGAAGATTTCTTT
D gene: TRBD1; V gene: TRBV6-1; J gene: TRBJ1-1; CDR3 protein: CASSERTGGGKAFF; CDR3 DNA: TGTGCCAGCAGTGAAAGGACAGGGGGCGGTAAGGCTTTCTTT
D gene: NA; V gene: TRBV7-6; J gene: TRBJ1-2; CDR3 protein: CASSNPYRDGRRGYTF; CDR3 DNA: TGTGCCAGCAGCAACCCGTACAGGGATGGTCGTCGTGGCTACACCTTC
D gene: NA; V gene: TRBV7-9; J gene: TRBJ1-2; CDR3 protein: CASSLGGLNYGYTF; CDR3 DNA: TGTGCCAGCAGCTTAGGAGGACTTAACTATGGCTACACCTTC
D gene: NA; V gene: TRBV28; J gene: TRBJ1-3; CDR3 protein: CASSSFGEGNTIYF; CDR3 DNA: TGTGCCAGCAGTTCCTTCGGGGAAGGAAACACCATATATTTT
D gene: NA; V gene: TRBV30; J gene: TRBJ2-7; CDR3 protein: CAWSRHEQYF; CDR3 DNA: TGTGCCTGGAGCAGGCACGAGCAGTACTTC
D gene: NA; V gene: TRBV4-2; J gene: TRBJ1-1; CDR3 protein: CASSQVGVSEAFF; CDR3 DNA: TGTGCCAGCAGCCAAGTCGGAGTGAGTGAAGCTTTCTTT
D gene: NA; V gene: TRBV5-6; J gene: TRBJ2-1; CDR3 protein: CASSLGPTSSYNEQFF; CDR3 DNA: TGTGCCAGCAGCTTGGGGCCCACTAGCTCCTACAATGAGCAGTTCTTC
D gene: NA; V gene: TRBV7-9; J gene: TRBJ1-5; CDR3 protein: CASSWGDQPQHF; CDR3 DNA: TGTGCCAGCAGCTGGGGGGATCAGCCCCAGCATTTT
D gene: TRBD1; V gene: TRBV6-5; J gene: TRBJ1-1; CDR3 protein: CASSSTGGLNTEAFF; CDR3 DNA: TGTGCCAGCAGTTCGACAGGGGGCCTAAACACTGAAGCTTTCTTT
D gene: NA; V gene: TRBV13; J gene: TRBJ2-7; CDR3 protein: CASSLGPSGAQSEQYF; CDR3 DNA: TGTGCCAGCAGCTTAGGCCCTTCTGGGGCCCAATCCGAGCAGTACTTC
D gene: TRBD2; V gene: TRBV29-1; J gene: TRBJ2-3; CDR3 protein: CSVTRESGTDTQYF; CDR3 DNA: TGCAGCGTGACGCGGGAGAGCGGCACAGATACGCAGTATTTT
D gene: TRBD1; V gene: TRBV5-1; J gene: TRBJ2-2; CDR3 protein: CASSLQGQGNTGELFF; CDR3 DNA: TGCGCCAGCAGCTTGCAGGGACAGGGTAACACCGGGGAGCTGTTTTTT
D gene: TRBD1; V gene: TRBV7-9; J gene: TRBJ2-1; CDR3 protein: CASSGQTGKGYNEQFF; CDR3 DNA: TGTGCCAGCAGCGGGCAGACAGGGAAAGGGTACAATGAGCAGTTCTTC
D gene: NA; V gene: TRBV6-5; J gene: TRBJ2-5; CDR3 protein: CASSLVYKETQYF; CDR3 DNA: TGTGCCAGCAGCCTGGTATACAAGGAGACCCAGTACTTC
D gene: TRBD2; V gene: TRBV29-1; J gene: TRBJ2-1; CDR3 protein: CSVVGTSGRWGNEQFF; CDR3 DNA: TGCAGCGTTGTCGGGACTAGCGGGAGGTGGGGTAATGAGCAGTTCTTC
D gene: NA; V gene: TRBV28; J gene: TRBJ2-5; CDR3 protein: CASSPYTETQYF; CDR3 DNA: TGTGCCAGCAGTCCGTACACGGAGACCCAGTACTTC
D gene: NA; V gene: TRBV29-1; J gene: TRBJ2-2; CDR3 protein: CSVDTLDSNTGELFF; CDR3 DNA: TGCAGCGTTGACACCTTGGACAGCAACACCGGGGAGCTGTTTTTT
D gene: TRBD2; V gene: TRBV11-2; J gene: TRBJ2-3; CDR3 protein: CASSLAVGLAGDHTQYF; CDR3 DNA: TGTGCCAGCAGCTTAGCTGTGGGACTAGCGGGAGATCATACGCAGTATTTT
D gene: TRBD1; V gene: TRBV6-1; J gene: TRBJ1-5; CDR3 protein: CASSGNRGLDPFYSNQPQHF; CDR3 DNA: TGTGCCAGCAGTGGCAACAGGGGGCTTGACCCCTTTTATAGCAATCAGCCCCAGCATTTT
D gene: NA; V gene: TRBV9; J gene: TRBJ2-5; CDR3 protein: CASSVAAGLETQYF; CDR3 DNA: TGTGCCAGCAGCGTAGCTGCGGGCTTAGAGACCCAGTACTTC
D gene: TRBD1; V gene: TRBV9; J gene: TRBJ2-4; CDR3 protein: CASSGGQGDDKNIQYF; CDR3 DNA: TGTGCCAGCAGCGGTGGACAGGGGGACGACAAAAACATTCAGTACTTC
D gene: NA; V gene: TRBV19; J gene: TRBJ2-5; CDR3 protein: CASSTNRAQETQYF; CDR3 DNA: TGTGCCAGTAGTACAAACAGGGCGCAAGAGACCCAGTACTTC
D gene: NA; V gene: TRBV23-1; J gene: TRBJ1-2; CDR3 protein: CASSHFKVGSGYTF; CDR3 DNA: TGCGCCAGCAGTCATTTTAAGGTCGGGAGTGGCTACACCTTC
D gene: TRBD1; V gene: TRBV5-1; J gene: TRBJ1-4; CDR3 protein: CASSGTGGNEKLFF; CDR3 DNA: TGCGCCAGCAGTGGGACAGGGGGGAATGAAAAACTGTTTTTT
D gene: NA; V gene: TRBV7-7; J gene: TRBJ2-7; CDR3 protein: CASSLGPFTGEQYF; CDR3 DNA: TGTGCTAGCAGCTTAGGCCCGTTCACAGGGGAGCAGTACTTC
D gene: NA; V gene: TRBV5-1; J gene: TRBJ1-2; CDR3 protein: CASSLASGASGYTF; CDR3 DNA: TGCGCCAGCAGCTTGGCATCAGGGGCATCTGGCTACACCTTC
D gene: TRBD2; V gene: TRBV9; J gene: TRBJ2-3; CDR3 protein: CASSVGDSGGAGTDTQYF; CDR3 DNA: TGTGCCAGCAGCGTGGGGGATAGCGGGGGGGCTGGCACAGATACGCAGTATTTT
D gene: TRBD1; V gene: TRBV5-1; J gene: TRBJ1-2; CDR3 protein: CASSLVPTGEGQIGYTF; CDR3 DNA: TGCGCCAGCAGCTTGGTACCAACAGGGGAAGGTCAGATAGGCTACACCTTC
D gene: TRBD2; V gene: TRBV5-1; J gene: TRBJ2-2; CDR3 protein: CASSCPPPREANTGELFF; CDR3 DNA: TGCGCCAGCAGCTGCCCCCCGCCGCGGGAGGCGAACACCGGGGAGCTGTTTTTT
D gene: NA; V gene: TRBV2; J gene: TRBJ2-5; CDR3 protein: CASSERRGGETQYF; CDR3 DNA: TGTGCCAGCAGTGAACGAAGGGGCGGCGAGACCCAGTACTTC
D gene: NA; V gene: TRBV6-6; J gene: TRBJ2-7; CDR3 protein: CATEGPPSDEQYF; CDR3 DNA: TGTGCCACCGAAGGCCCCCCGAGCGACGAGCAGTACTTC
D gene: TRBD1; V gene: TRBV11-3; J gene: TRBJ2-5; CDR3 protein: CASSDRAETQYF; CDR3 DNA: TGTGCCAGCAGCGACAGGGCAGAGACCCAGTACTTC
D gene: TRBD2; V gene: TRBV7-7; J gene: TRBJ2-7; CDR3 protein: CASSPSGGPYEQYF; CDR3 DNA: TGTGCTAGCAGCCCTAGCGGGGGACCTTACGAGCAGTACTTC
D gene: NA; V gene: TRBV19; J gene: TRBJ1-5; CDR3 protein: CASSISRGGNQPQHF; CDR3 DNA: TGTGCCAGTAGTATAAGTAGGGGTGGCAATCAGCCCCAGCATTTT
D gene: NA; V gene: TRBV6-1; J gene: TRBJ1-1; CDR3 protein: CASSGVPFLEAFF; CDR3 DNA: TGTGCCAGCAGCGGAGTCCCTTTTCTGGAAGCTTTCTTT
D gene: TRBD2; V gene: TRBV11-2; J gene: TRBJ2-7; CDR3 protein: CASSLDQSGAYEQYF; CDR3 DNA: TGTGCCAGCAGCTTAGATCAGAGCGGGGCCTACGAGCAGTACTTC
D gene: TRBD2; V gene: TRBV5-6; J gene: TRBJ2-7; CDR3 protein: CASSSGLSSYEQYF; CDR3 DNA: TGTGCCAGCTCTTCGGGACTATCTTCCTACGAGCAGTACTTC
D gene: NA; V gene: TRBV5-1; J gene: TRBJ2-5; CDR3 protein: CASSLNTGFQETQYF; CDR3 DNA: TGCGCCAGCAGCTTAAACACAGGGTTCCAAGAGACCCAGTACTTC
D gene: NA; V gene: TRBV19; J gene: TRBJ1-3; CDR3 protein: CASSTSGNTIYF; CDR3 DNA: TGTGCCAGTAGTACTTCTGGAAACACCATATATTTT